Sequencing of this TCR beta chain was carried out in a study of T cell clones after liver transplantation. Study findings and constraints: In two subjects, few donor cells limited the measurable donor-reactive repertoire.

Method: immunoSEQ multiplex PCR; TCRdb's copy keeps in-frame clones and lacks some. Of 15,000 to 20,000 clones listed, 70% to 90% are singletons. This clone was observed a few times. Its antigen is not identified. The sequence was collected from a human patient who received a liver transplant. The T cells may come from the graft donor. This specimen consisted of CD8+ T cells from blood, obtained 48 months after liver transplant.

The CDR3 reads CASSLSPGVGDTQYF. In DNA form, the CDR3 reads TGTGCCAGCAGTTTATCCCCGGGAGTAGGAGATACGCAGTATTTT. The J gene is TRBJ2-3, the V gene TRBV28, with D tentatively TRBD2 (6 bases). The CDR3 is made up of 15 amino acids. Trimming took 1 base from V and 5 from J, leaving 13 bases between them. Germline-derived CDR1 and CDR2 are MDHEN and SYDVKM.